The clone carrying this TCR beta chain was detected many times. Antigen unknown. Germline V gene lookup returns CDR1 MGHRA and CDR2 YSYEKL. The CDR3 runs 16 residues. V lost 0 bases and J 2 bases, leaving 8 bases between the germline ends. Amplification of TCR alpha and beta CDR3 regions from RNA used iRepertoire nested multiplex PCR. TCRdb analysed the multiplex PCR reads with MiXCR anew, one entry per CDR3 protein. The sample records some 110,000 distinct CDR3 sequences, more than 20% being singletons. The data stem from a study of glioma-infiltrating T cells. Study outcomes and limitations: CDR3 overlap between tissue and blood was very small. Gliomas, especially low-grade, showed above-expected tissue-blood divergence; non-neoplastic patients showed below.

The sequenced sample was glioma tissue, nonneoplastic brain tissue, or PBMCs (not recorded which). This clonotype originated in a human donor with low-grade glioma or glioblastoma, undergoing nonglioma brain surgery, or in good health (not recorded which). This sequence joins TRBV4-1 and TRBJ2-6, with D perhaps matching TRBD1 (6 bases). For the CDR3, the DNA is TGCGCCAGCAGCCAAGATGCAGGGGCTGGGGCCAACGTCCTGACTTTC. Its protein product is CASSQDAGAGANVLTF.